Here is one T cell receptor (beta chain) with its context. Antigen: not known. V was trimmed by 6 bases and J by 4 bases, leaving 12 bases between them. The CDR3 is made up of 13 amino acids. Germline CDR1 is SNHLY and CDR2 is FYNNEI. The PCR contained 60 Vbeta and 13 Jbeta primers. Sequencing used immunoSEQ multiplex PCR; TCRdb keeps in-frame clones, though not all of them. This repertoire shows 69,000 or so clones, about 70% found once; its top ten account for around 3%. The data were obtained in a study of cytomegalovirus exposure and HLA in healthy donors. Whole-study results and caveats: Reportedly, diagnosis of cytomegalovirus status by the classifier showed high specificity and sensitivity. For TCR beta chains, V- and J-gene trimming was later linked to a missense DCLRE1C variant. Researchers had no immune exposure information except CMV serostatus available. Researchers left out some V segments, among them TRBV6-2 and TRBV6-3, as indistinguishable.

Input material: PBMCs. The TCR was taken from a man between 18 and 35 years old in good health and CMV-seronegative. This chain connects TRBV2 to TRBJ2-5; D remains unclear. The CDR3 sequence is CASSAEFRETQYF. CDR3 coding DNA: TGTGCCAGCAGCGCGGAATTCCGAGAGACCCAGTACTTC.